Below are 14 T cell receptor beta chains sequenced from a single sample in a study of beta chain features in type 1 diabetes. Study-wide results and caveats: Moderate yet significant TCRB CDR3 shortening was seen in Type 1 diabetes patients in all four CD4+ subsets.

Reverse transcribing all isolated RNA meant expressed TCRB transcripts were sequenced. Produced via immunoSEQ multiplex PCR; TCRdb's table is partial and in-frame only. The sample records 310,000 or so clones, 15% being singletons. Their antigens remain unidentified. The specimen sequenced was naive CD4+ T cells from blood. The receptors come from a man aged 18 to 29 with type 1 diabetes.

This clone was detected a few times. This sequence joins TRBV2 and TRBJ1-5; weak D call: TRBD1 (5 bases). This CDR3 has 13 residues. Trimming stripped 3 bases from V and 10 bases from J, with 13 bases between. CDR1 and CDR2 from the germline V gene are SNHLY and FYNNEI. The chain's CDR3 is CASSDGRAGPQHF. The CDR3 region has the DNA TGTGCCAGCAGTGACGGCAGGGCAGGACCCCAGCATTTT.

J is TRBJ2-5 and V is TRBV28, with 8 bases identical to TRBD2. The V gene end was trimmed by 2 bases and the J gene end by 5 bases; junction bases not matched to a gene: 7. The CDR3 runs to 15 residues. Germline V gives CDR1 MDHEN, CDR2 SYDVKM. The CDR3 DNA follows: TGTGCCAGCAGTTTAATCGGGGGGGGCCCGGAGACCCAGTACTTC. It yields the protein CASSLIGGGPETQYF.

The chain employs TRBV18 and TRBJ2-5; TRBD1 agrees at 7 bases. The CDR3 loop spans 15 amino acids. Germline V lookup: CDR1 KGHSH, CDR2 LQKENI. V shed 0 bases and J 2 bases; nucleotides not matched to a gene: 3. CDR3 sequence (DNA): TGTGCCAGCTCACCACCTTCGGGACAGCAAGAGACCCAGTACTTC. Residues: CASSPPSGQQETQYF.

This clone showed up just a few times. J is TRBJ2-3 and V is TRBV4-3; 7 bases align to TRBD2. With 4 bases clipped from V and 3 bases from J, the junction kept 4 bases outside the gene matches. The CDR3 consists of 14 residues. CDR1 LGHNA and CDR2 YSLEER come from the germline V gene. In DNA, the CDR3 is TGCGCCAGCAGCCCCAGGGAGGGGACAGATACGCAGTATTTT. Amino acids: CASSPREGTDTQYF.

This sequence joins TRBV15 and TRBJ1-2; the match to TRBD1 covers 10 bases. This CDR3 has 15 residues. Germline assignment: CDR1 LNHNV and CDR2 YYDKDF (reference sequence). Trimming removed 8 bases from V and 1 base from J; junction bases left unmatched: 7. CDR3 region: CATQGGQGVNYGYTF. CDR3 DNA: TGTGCCACCCAAGGCGGACAGGGGGTTAACTATGGCTACACCTTC.

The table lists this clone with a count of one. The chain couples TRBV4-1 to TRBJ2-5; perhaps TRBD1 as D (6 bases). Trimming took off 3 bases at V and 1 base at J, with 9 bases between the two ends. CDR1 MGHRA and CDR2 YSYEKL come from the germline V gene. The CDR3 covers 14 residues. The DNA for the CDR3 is TGCGCCAGCAGCCATGGGGGCCCCCAAGAGACCCAGTACTTC. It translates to CASSHGGPQETQYF.

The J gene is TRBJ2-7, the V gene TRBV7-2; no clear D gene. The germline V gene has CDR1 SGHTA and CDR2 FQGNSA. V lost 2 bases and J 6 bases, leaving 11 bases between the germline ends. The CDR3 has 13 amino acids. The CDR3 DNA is TGTGCCAGCAGCTTATCGCTGAGGAGCGAGCAGTACTTC. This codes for CASSLSLRSEQYF.

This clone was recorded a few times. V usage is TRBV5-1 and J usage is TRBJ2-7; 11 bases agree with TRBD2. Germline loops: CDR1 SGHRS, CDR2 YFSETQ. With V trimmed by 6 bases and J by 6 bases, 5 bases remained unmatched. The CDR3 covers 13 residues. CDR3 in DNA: TGCGCCAGCACGGTTCTAGCGGGAGGCGAGCAGTACTTC. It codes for CASTVLAGGEQYF.

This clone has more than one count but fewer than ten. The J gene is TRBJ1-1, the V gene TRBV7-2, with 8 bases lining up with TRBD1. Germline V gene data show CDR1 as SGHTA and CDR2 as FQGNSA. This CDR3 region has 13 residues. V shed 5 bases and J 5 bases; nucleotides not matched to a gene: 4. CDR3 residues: CASSAQGATEAFF. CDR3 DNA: TGTGCCAGCAGCGCGCAGGGGGCAACTGAAGCTTTCTTT.

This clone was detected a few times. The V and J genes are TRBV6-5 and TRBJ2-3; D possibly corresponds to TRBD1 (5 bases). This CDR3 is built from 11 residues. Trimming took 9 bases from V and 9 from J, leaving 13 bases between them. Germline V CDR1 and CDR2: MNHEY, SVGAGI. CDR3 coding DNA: TGTGCCAGTGGGCAGGGAACCACGCAGTATTTT. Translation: CASGQGTTQYF.

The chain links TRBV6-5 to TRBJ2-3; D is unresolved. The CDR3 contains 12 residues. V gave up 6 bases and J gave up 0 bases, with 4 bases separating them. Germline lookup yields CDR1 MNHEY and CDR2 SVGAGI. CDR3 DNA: TGTGCCAGCAGATCTAGCACAGATACGCAGTATTTT. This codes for CASRSSTDTQYF.

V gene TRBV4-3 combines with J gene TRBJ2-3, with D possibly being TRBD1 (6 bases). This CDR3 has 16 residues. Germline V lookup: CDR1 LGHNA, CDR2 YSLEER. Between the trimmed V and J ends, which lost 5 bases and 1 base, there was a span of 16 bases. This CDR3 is CASSSQTRGGTDTQYF. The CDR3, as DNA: TGCGCCAGCAGCTCGCAGACCAGGGGTGGCACAGATACGCAGTATTTT.

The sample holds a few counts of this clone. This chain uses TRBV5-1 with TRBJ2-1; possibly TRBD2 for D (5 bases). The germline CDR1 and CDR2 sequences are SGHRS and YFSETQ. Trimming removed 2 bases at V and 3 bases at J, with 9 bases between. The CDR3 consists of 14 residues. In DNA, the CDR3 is TGCGCCAGCAGCTTACTTAGCGACTACAATGAGCAGTTCTTC. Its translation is CASSLLSDYNEQFF.

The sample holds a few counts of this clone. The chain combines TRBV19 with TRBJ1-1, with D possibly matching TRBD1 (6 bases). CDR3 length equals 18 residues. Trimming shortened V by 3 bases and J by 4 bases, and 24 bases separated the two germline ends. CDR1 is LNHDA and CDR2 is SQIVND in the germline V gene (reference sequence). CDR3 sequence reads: CASSILRSPLTGTTEAFF. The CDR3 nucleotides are TGTGCCAGTAGTATTTTGAGGTCCCCTCTTACAGGGACCACTGAAGCTTTCTTT.